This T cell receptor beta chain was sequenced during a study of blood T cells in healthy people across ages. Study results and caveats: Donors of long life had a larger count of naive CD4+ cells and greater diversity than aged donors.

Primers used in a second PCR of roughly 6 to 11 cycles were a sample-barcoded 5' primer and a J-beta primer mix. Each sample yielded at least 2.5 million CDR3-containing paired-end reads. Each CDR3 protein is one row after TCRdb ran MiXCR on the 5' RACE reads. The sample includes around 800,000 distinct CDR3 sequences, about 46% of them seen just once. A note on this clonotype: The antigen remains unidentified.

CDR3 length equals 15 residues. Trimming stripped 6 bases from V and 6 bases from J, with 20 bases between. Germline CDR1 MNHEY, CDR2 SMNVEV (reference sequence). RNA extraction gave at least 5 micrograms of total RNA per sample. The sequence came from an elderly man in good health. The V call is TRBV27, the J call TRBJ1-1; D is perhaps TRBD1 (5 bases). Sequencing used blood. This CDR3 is CASRGSGGAAAEAFF. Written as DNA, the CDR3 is TGTGCCAGCAGAGGGTCCGGCGGGGCAGCCGCTGAAGCTTTCTTT.